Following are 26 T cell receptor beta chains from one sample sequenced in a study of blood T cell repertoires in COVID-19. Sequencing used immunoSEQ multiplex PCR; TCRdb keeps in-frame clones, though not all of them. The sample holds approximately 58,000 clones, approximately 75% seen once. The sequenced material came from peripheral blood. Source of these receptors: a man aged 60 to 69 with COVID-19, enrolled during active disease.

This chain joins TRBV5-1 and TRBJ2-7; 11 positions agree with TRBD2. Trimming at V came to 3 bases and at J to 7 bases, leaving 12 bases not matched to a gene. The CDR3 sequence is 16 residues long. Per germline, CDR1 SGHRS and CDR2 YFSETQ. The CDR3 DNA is TGCGCCAGCAGCTGGCAACTAGCGGGAGACCTGGAGGAGCAGTACTTC. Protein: CASSWQLAGDLEEQYF.

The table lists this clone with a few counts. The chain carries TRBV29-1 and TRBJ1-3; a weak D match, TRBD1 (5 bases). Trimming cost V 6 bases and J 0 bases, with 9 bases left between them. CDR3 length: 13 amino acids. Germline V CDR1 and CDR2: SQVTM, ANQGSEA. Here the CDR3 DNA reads TGCAGCGTGGGGCATTACTCTGGAAACACCATATATTTT. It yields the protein CSVGHYSGNTIYF.

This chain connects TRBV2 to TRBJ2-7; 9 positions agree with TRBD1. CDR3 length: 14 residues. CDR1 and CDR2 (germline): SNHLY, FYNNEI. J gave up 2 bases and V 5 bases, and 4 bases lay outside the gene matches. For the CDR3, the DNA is TGTGCCAGCAGTAACCGGGACAGGGCCTACGAGCAGTACTTC. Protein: CASSNRDRAYEQYF.

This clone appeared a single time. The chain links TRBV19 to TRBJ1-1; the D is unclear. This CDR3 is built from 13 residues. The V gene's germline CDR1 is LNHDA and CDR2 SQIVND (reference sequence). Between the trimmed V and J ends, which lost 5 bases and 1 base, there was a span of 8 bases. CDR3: CASSVQENTEAFF. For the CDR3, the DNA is TGTGCCAGTAGTGTCCAGGAGAACACTGAAGCTTTCTTT.

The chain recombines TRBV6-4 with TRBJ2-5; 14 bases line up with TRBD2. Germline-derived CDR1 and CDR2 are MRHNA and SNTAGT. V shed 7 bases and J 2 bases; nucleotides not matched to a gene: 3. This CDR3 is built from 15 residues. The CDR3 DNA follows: TGTGCCAGCATTAGACTAGCGGGGGGGCAAGAGACCCAGTACTTC. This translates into CASIRLAGGQETQYF.

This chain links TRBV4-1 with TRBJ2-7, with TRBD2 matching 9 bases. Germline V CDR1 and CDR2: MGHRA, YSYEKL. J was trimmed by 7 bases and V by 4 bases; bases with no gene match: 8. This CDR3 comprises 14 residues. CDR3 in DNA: TGCGCCAGCAGCCTCTTGCGGGGGGGCGGGGAGCAGTACTTC. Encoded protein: CASSLLRGGGEQYF.

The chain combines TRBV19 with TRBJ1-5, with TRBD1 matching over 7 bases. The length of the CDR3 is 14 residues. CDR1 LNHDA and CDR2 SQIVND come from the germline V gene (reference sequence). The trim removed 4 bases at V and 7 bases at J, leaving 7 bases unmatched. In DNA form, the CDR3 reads TGTGCCAGTAGTACGCAGTACAGGGGCCAGCCCCAGCATTTT. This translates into CASSTQYRGQPQHF.

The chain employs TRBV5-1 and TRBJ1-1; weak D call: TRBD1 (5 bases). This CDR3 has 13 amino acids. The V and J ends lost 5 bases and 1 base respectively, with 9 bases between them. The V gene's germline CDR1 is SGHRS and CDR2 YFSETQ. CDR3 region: CASRRDRNTEAFF. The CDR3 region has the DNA TGCGCCAGCAGGCGTGACAGGAACACTGAAGCTTTCTTT.

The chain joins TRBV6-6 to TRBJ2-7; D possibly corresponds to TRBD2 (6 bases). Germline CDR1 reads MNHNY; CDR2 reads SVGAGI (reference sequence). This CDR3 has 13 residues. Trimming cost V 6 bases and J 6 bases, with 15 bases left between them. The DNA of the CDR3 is TGTGCCAGCAGGAGGGCCCCGGAGGGCGAGCAGTACTTC. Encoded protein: CASRRAPEGEQYF.

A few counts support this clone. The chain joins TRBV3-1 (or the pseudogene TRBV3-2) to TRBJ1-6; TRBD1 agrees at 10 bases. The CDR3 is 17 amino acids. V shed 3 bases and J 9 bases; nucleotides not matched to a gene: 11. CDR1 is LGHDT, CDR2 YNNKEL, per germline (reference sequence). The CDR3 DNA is TGTGCCAGCAGCCATGGCGCCGGGACAGGGGCTCTTTCACCCCTCCACTTT. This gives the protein CASSHGAGTGALSPLHF.

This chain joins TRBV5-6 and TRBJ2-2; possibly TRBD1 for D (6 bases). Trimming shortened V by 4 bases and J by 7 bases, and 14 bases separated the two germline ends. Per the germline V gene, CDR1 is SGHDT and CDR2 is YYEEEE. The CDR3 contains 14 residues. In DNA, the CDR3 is TGTGCCAGCAGCGTCAGGGGCTTGATCGGGGAGCTGTTTTTT. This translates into CASSVRGLIGELFF.

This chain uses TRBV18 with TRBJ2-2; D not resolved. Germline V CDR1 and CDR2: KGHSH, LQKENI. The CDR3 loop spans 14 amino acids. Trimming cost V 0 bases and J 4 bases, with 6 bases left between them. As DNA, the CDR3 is TGTGCCAGCTCACCACCGAGTTCCACCGGGGAGCTGTTTTTT. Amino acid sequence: CASSPPSSTGELFF.

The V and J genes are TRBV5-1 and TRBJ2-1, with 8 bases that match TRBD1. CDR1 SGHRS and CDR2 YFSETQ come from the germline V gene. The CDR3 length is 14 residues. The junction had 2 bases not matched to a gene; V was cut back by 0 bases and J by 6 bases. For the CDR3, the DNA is TGCGCCAGCAGCTTGGGACAGGGGCTCAATGAGCAGTTCTTC. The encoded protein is CASSLGQGLNEQFF. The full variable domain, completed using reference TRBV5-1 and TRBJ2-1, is KAGVTQTPRYLIKTRGQQVTLSCSPISGHRSVSWYQQTPGQGLQFLFEYFSETQRNKGNFPGRFSGRQFSNSRSEMNVSTLELGDSALYLCASSLGQGLNEQFFGPGTRLTVL.

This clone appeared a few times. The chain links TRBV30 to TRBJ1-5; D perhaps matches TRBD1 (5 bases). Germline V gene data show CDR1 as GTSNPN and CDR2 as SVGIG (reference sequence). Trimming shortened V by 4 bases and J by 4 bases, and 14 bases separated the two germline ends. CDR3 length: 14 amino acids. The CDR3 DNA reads TGTGCCTGGAACCAGGGAGGTTGGAATCAGCCCCAGCATTTT. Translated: CAWNQGGWNQPQHF.

CDR3 nucleotide sequence: TGTGCCAGCAGCCCAGAGGGGGGGGCCCCCTACAATGAGCAGTTCTTC. Residues: CASSPEGGAPYNEQFF. This chain uses TRBV21-1 with TRBJ2-1; the table assigns TRBD2, which was not confirmed against the DNA. TRBV21-1 is deemed a pseudogene. This CDR3 spans 16 amino acids.

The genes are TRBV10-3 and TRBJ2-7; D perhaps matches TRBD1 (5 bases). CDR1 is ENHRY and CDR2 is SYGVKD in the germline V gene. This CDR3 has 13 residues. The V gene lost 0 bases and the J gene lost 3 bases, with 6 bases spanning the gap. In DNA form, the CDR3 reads TGTGCCATCAGTGAGTCAACAGGCTACGAGCAGTACTTC. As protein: CAISESTGYEQYF.

The CDR3 reads CASSTGGFMNTEAFF. CDR3 nucleotides: TGTGCCAGCAGCACAGGGGGATTTATGAACACTGAAGCTTTCTTT. The chain joins TRBV7-9 to TRBJ1-1, with 8 bases matching TRBD1. This CDR3 has 15 amino acids. With V trimmed by 5 bases and J by 0 bases, 5 bases remained unmatched. CDR1 is SEHNR, CDR2 FQNEAQ, per germline (reference sequence).

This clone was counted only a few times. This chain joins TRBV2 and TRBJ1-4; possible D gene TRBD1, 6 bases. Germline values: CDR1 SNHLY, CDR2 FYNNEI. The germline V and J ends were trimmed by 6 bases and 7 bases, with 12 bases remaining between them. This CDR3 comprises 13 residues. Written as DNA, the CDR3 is TGTGCCAGCAGGGGGACAATGGGTGAAAAACTGTTTTTT. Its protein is CASRGTMGEKLFF.

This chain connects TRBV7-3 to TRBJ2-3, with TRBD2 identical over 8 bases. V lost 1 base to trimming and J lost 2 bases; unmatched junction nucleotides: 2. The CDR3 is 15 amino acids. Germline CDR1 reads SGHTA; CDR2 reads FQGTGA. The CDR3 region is CASSLNGRATDTQYF. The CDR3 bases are TGTGCCAGCAGCTTAAACGGGAGGGCCACAGATACGCAGTATTTT.

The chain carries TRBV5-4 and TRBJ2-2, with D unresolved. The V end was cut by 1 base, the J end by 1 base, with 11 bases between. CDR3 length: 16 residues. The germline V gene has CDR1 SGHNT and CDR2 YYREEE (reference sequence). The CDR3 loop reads CASSLLAAGNTGELFF. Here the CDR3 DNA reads TGTGCCAGCAGCTTGTTGGCAGCAGGGAACACCGGGGAGCTGTTTTTT.

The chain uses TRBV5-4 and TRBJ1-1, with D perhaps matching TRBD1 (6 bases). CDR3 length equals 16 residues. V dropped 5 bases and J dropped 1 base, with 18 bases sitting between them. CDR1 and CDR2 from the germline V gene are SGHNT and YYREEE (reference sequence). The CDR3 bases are TGTGCCAGCAGAACCCGAAAACAGGGCCCGAACACTGAAGCTTTCTTT. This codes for CASRTRKQGPNTEAFF. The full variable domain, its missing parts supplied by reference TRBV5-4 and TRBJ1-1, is ETGVTQSPTHLIKTRGQQVTLRCSSQSGHNTVSWYQQALGQGPQFIFQYYREEENGRGNFPPRFSGLQFPNYSSELNVNALELDDSALYLCASRTRKQGPNTEAFFGQGTRLTVV.

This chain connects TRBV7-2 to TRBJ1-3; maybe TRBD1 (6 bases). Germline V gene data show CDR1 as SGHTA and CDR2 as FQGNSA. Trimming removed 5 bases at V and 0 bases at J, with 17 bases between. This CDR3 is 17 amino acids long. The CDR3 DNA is TGTGCCAGCAGCCCGTTCACAGGGACCCTCTCTGGAAACACCATATATTTT. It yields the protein CASSPFTGTLSGNTIYF.

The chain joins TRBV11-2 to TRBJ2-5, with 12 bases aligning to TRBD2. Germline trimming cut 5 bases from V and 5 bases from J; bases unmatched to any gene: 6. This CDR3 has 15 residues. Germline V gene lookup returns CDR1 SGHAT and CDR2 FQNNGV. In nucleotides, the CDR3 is TGTGCCAGCAGCACCAGACTAGCGGGAGTGGAGACCCAGTACTTC. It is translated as CASSTRLAGVETQYF.

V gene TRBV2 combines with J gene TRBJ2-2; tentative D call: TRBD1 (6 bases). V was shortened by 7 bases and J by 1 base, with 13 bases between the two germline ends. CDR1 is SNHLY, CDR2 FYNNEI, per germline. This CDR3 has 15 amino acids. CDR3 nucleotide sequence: TGTGCCAGCACCCAACGAGGGGGGAACACCGGGGAGCTGTTTTTT. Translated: CASTQRGGNTGELFF.

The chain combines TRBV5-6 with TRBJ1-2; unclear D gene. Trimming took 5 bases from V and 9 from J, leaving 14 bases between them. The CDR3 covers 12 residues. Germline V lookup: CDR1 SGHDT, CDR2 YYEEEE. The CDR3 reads CASRISGYRYTF. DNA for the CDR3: TGTGCCAGCAGAATTTCGGGTTACCGCTACACCTTC.

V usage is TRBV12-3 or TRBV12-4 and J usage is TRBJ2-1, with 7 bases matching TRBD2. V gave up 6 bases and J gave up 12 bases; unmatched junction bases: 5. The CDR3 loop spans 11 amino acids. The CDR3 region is CASSPSGGQFF. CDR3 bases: TGTGCCAGCAGCCCCTCGGGAGGGCAGTTCTTC.